What follows are 23 T cell receptor beta chains derived from one specimen sequenced in a study of T cells in Graves' hyperthyroidism and ophthalmopathy. The TCR beta CDR3 regions underwent amplification using RNA transcripts as the source. The HTBI primer set drove a first-round RT-PCR of the TCR CDR3. MiXCR, applied by TCRdb to the multiplex PCR reads, yields one record per CDR3 protein. The sample includes nearly 750,000 distinct CDR3 sequences, about a third seen only once; the top ten take less than 40%. The sequenced sample consisted of blood. All receptors come from a woman aged 35 to 49 with Graves' hyperthyroidism.

Regarding this clonotype: A single base separates this from a much larger clone, so it may be a read error. V is TRBV15 and J is TRBJ2-5; D perhaps matches TRBD2 (6 bases). Germline lookup yields CDR1 LNHNV and CDR2 YYDKDF (reference sequence). There are 15 residues in the CDR3. The CDR3 here is CTTSRDSTNTETQYF. DNA for the CDR3: TGTACCACCAGCAGGGACTCCACGAATACAGAGACCCAGTACTTC.

On this clonotype itself: This may be a read error, as it is one base from a much larger clone. Without the conserved terminal phenylalanine or tryptophan, this CDR3 likely stems from a read error. The chain employs TRBV7-9 and TRBJ2-7; no clear D. Trimming took off 2 bases at V and 3 bases at J, with 8 bases between the two ends. Germline V gene data show CDR1 as SEHNR and CDR2 as FQNEAQ (reference sequence). This CDR3 contains 13 residues. The CDR3 DNA follows: TGTGCCAGCAGCTTATACGGAAGCTACGAGCAGTACCTC. Amino acids: CASSLYGSYEQYL.

In regard to this clonotype: This may be a read error: a much more frequent sequence differs by one nucleotide. The CDR3 DNA is TGCGCCAGCAGTGGTTTTCTCACGGCGAACACTGAAGCTTTCTTT. Amino acid sequence: CASSGFLTANTEAFF. V usage is TRBV10-2 and J usage is TRBJ1-1; no definite D call. There are 15 residues in the CDR3. Trimming stripped 4 bases from V and 1 base from J, with 13 bases between. CDR1 is WSHSY, CDR2 SAAADI, per germline.

This clonotype occurred many times. J is TRBJ2-2 and V is TRBV7-9; D uncertain. The germline V gene encodes CDR1 SEHNR and CDR2 FQNEAQ (reference sequence). This CDR3 is built from 13 residues. The V and J ends lost 5 bases and 1 base respectively, with 5 bases between them. The CDR3 sequence: CASSRVNTGELFF. The CDR3, as DNA: TGTGCCAGCAGCAGGGTGAACACCGGGGAGCTGTTTTTT.

This clonotype was observed many times. The J gene is TRBJ1-3, the V gene TRBV6-6; TRBD1 might be the D (6 bases). The CDR3 spans 15 residues. From germline, CDR1 is MNHNY and CDR2 SVGAGI (reference sequence). With 0 bases removed from V and 4 bases from J, the gap between germline ends came to 10 bases. The CDR3 loop reads CASSYSSGAGNTIYF. In nucleotides, the CDR3 is TGTGCCAGCAGTTACTCCTCAGGGGCAGGAAACACCATATATTTT.

The chain recombines TRBV4-3 with TRBJ2-2; 8 nucleotides match TRBD2. V lost 5 bases and J lost 5; bases outside the gene matches: 7. The CDR3 runs to 15 residues. CDR1 and CDR2 (germline): LGHNA, YSLEER. The CDR3 loop reads CASSEAGVRTGELFF. The CDR3, as DNA: TGCGCCAGCAGCGAAGCGGGAGTGAGGACCGGGGAGCTGTTTTTT.

Regarding this clonotype: This may come from a read error, since a much larger clone is one base off. The conserved closing phenylalanine or tryptophan is absent in this CDR3, likely reflecting a read error. This sequence joins TRBV12-3 or TRBV12-4 and TRBJ1-5; the match to TRBD1 covers 8 bases. V shed 5 bases and J 6 bases; nucleotides not matched to a gene: 15. The CDR3 totals 17 residues. The chain's CDR3 is CASSTTDRAGEGQPQHS. The DNA for the CDR3 is TGTGCCAGCAGTACCACGGACAGGGCGGGCGAGGGTCAGCCCCAGCATTCT.

The chain is built from TRBV25-1 and TRBJ1-3; D is uncertain. Germline V gene data show CDR1 as MGHDK and CDR2 as SYGVNS. Trimming took 5 bases from V and 0 from J, leaving 11 bases between them. This CDR3 spans 15 amino acids. In nucleotides, the CDR3 is TGTGCCAGCAGTCCCGACTTCCTCTCTGGAAACACCATATATTTT. Translation: CASSPDFLSGNTIYF.

With respect to this clonotype: A much larger clone differs from this one at a single base, so this may be a read error. The chain carries TRBV10-3 and TRBJ2-7; possible D gene TRBD1, 5 bases. CDR1 and CDR2 from the germline V gene are ENHRY and SYGVKD. V lost 2 bases and J 2 bases, leaving 16 bases between the germline ends. The CDR3 spans 16 residues. CDR3 region: CAISEGPRQTAYEQYF. CDR3 DNA: TGTGCCATCAGTGAGGGTCCGAGACAGACGGCCTACGAGCAGTACTTC.

The chain links TRBV12-3 or TRBV12-4 to TRBJ2-7; D remains unclear. The CDR3 extends over 14 amino acids. V lost 6 bases, J lost 7 bases, and 19 bases lay in between. This CDR3 reads CASSLDSTYGEQYF. CDR3 nucleotides: TGTGCCAGCAGCCTTGACTCGACATACGGAGAGCAGTACTTC.

The chain uses TRBV20-1 and TRBJ1-2; 7 positions match TRBD1. Trimming cost V 4 bases and J 1 base; bases outside gene matches: 6. CDR3 size: 14 residues. Germline V gene data show CDR1 as DFQATT and CDR2 as SNEGSKA (reference sequence). CDR3 region: CSAIYRDSNYGYTF. The CDR3 DNA reads TGCAGTGCTATATACCGGGACAGTAACTATGGCTACACCTTC.

This clonotype was seen many times. The rearrangement joins TRBV24-1 to TRBJ2-2, with D uncertain. With 5 bases removed from V and 3 bases from J, the gap between germline ends came to 12 bases. This CDR3 spans 15 amino acids. Looked up from germline, CDR1 is KGHDR and CDR2 is SFDVKD. DNA of the CDR3: TGTGCCACCAGTGTCTCGAATTACGACACCGGGGAGCTGTTTTTT. It translates to CATSVSNYDTGELFF.

This sequence joins TRBV20-1 and TRBJ2-7; 11 bases are a match to TRBD2. The CDR3 loop spans 15 amino acids. Germline V gives CDR1 DFQATT, CDR2 SNEGSKA (reference sequence). With 6 bases clipped from V and 2 bases from J, the junction kept 9 bases outside the gene matches. Here the CDR3 DNA reads TGCAGTGCAAAAAAGACTAGCGGGGTCCCCTACGAGCAGTACTTC. This sequence encodes CSAKKTSGVPYEQYF.

This clonotype was counted at least ten times. Compared with germline, one end of the junction differs, possibly owing to a read error. This chain joins TRBV5-1 and TRBJ1-1; D not resolved. The CDR3 has 13 residues. Looked up from germline, CDR1 is SGHRS and CDR2 is YFSETQ. This chain's CDR3 is CASSFDTNTEAFF. CDR3 coding DNA: TGTGCCAGCAGCTTCGACACGAACACTGAAGCTTTCTTT. The full variable domain, completed using reference TRBV5-1 and TRBJ1-1, is KAGVTQTPRYLIKTRGQQVTLSCSPISGHRSVSWYQQTPGQGLQFLFEYFSETQRNKGNFPGRFSGRQFSNSRSEMNVSTLELGDSALYLCASSFDTNTEAFFGQGTRLTVV.

The CDR3 DNA sequence: TGCAGCGTTGATCGGGACAGGGCCATATATACTGAAGCTTTCTTT. It codes for CSVDRDRAIYTEAFF. This sequence joins TRBV29-1 and TRBJ1-1; the match to TRBD1 covers 9 bases. The CDR3 extends over 15 amino acids. V lost 3 bases to trimming and J lost 5 bases; unmatched junction nucleotides: 10. CDR1 SQVTM and CDR2 ANQGSEA come from the germline V gene.

Regarding this clonotype: Possible read error: a much larger clone is one base away. V is TRBV12-3 or TRBV12-4 and J is TRBJ2-6; D could derive from TRBD1 or TRBD2 (7 bases each). The CDR3 is 14 residues long. V dropped 11 bases and J dropped 3 bases, with 14 bases sitting between them. CDR3 loop: CAGGRGGGANVLTF. The CDR3 DNA sequence: TGTGCCGGCGGCAGGGGGGGTGGGGCCAACGTCCTGACTTTC.

This clonotype showed up just a few times. The rearrangement uses TRBV5-1 and TRBJ2-2, with 10 bases identical to TRBD1. CDR1 and CDR2 (germline): SGHRS, YFSETQ. This CDR3 is 16 amino acids long. J was trimmed by 1 base and V by 2 bases; bases with no gene match: 2. The CDR3 spells CASSLGQGVNTGELFF. Here the CDR3 DNA reads TGCGCCAGCAGCTTAGGACAGGGGGTGAACACCGGGGAGCTGTTTTTT. The full variable domain, rest sourced from reference TRBV5-1 and TRBJ2-2, is KAGVTQTPRYLIKTRGQQVTLSCSPISGHRSVSWYQQTPGQGLQFLFEYFSETQRNKGNFPGRFSGRQFSNSRSEMNVSTLELGDSALYLCASSLGQGVNTGELFFGEGSRLTVL.

The J gene is TRBJ1-5, the V gene TRBV13; 10 bases line up with TRBD1. The J segment lost 0 bases and the V segment lost 5 bases, leaving 10 bases of the junction unmatched. Germline V CDR1 and CDR2: PRHDT, FYEKMQ (reference sequence). The CDR3 spans 18 residues. CDR3 residues: CASSPGTGAHYSNQPQHF. CDR3 nucleotide sequence: TGTGCCAGCAGCCCCGGGACAGGGGCCCATTATAGCAATCAGCCCCAGCATTTT. The full variable domain, its missing parts supplied by reference TRBV13 and TRBJ1-5, is AAGVIQSPRHLIKEKRETATLKCYPIPRHDTVYWYQQGPGQDPQFLISFYEKMQSDKGSIPDRFSAQQFSDYHSELNMSSLELGDSALYFCASSPGTGAHYSNQPQHFGDGTRLSIL.

This clonotype showed up many times. This sequence joins TRBV20-1 and TRBJ1-1, with D maybe TRBD1 (5 bases). Germline V gives CDR1 DFQATT, CDR2 SNEGSKA (reference sequence). The V and J ends lost 3 bases and 6 bases respectively, with 11 bases between them. The CDR3 totals 12 residues. CDR3 bases: TGCAGTGCTAGCCGGGACCTCCCTGAAGCTTTCTTT. It encodes CSASRDLPEAFF.

Comments on this clonotype: A much larger clone lies a single base off, so this may be a read error. V is TRBV7-2 and J is TRBJ1-2; D call uncertain. This CDR3 has 13 residues. The germline gives CDR1 SGHTA, CDR2 FQGNSA. CDR3 loop: CASSLIGLESYAF. CDR3 DNA sequence: TGTGCCAGCAGCCTTATCGGTCTGGAAAGCTACGCCTTC.

In its sample, this clonotype was seen many times. The J gene is TRBJ1-1, the V gene TRBV7-9; D may be TRBD1 (5 bases). Trimming removed 1 base at V and 4 bases at J, with 10 bases between. The germline V gene has CDR1 SEHNR and CDR2 FQNEAQ (reference sequence). The CDR3 runs to 14 residues. CDR3 amino acids: CASSLDRSSTEAFF. The CDR3 DNA reads as TGTGCCAGCAGCTTAGACAGGAGTAGCACTGAAGCTTTCTTT.

This clonotype was observed a handful of times. This chain links TRBV7-2 with TRBJ2-7; 7 bases are shared with TRBD2. CDR3 length: 16 amino acids. From germline, CDR1 is SGHTA and CDR2 FQGNSA. The V and J ends lost 0 bases and 7 bases, in that order; junction bases with no gene match: 12. As DNA, the CDR3 is TGTGCCAGCAGCTTAGCAGCGGGAAGTAGCCCGAGGGAGCAGTACTTC. Translation gives CASSLAAGSSPREQYF.

The chain couples TRBV29-1 to TRBJ1-2, with D tentatively TRBD1 (6 bases). Germline CDR1 reads SQVTM; CDR2 reads ANQGSEA. The CDR3 is made up of 14 amino acids. V was clipped by 8 bases and J by 2 bases, with 18 bases between them. The CDR3 sequence is CSSWLRGRNYGYTF. The CDR3 DNA is TGCAGCTCGTGGCTGCGGGGGCGGAACTATGGCTACACCTTC.